Below, 3 T cell receptor beta chains from the same sample are listed, as sequenced in a study of cytomegalovirus exposure and HLA in healthy donors. Vbeta (60) and Jbeta (13) primers were used in the PCR. Using immunoSEQ multiplex PCR, the repertoire was profiled, and TCRdb retains in-frame clones only, with some absent. In the table there are about 120,000 clones, approximately 72% of which are singletons. The sequenced sample consisted of PBMCs. These receptors originate from a young man in good health and CMV-seronegative.

This clone was found a few times. V gene TRBV7-8 combines with J gene TRBJ1-5, with TRBD1 matching 9 bases. Germline lookup yields CDR1 SGHVS and CDR2 FQNEAQ. Trimming took 1 base from V and 6 from J; bases not matched to a gene: 7. There are 16 residues in the CDR3. CDR3 sequence (DNA): TGTGCCAGCAGCTTAGAAGGGACAGGGCTGGGTCAGCCCCAGCATTTT. It specifies CASSLEGTGLGQPQHF.

J is TRBJ2-3 and V is TRBV11-2, with D possibly being TRBD2 (6 bases). CDR1 is SGHAT, CDR2 FQNNGV, per germline. This CDR3 spans 13 amino acids. V shed 2 bases and J shed 15 bases, with 18 bases lying between them. CDR3 nucleotide sequence: TGTGCCAGCAGCTTACGGGCAACGGGAGCCCGCTATTTT. Protein sequence: CASSLRATGARYF.

This clone has just a few counts. The rearrangement joins TRBV28 to TRBJ2-1; 7 positions agree with TRBD2. The trim removed 11 bases at V and 3 bases at J, leaving 16 bases unmatched. CDR1 and CDR2 from the germline V gene are MDHEN and SYDVKM. This CDR3 is 16 amino acids long. Written as DNA, the CDR3 is TGTGCCTCCCACCAGCCGGGGGGAGGGATCTACAATGAGCAGTTCTTC. Translation gives CASHQPGGGIYNEQFF. Drawing the rest from reference TRBV28 and TRBJ2-1, the complete variable domain is DVKVTQSSRYLVKRTGEKVFLECVQDMDHENMFWYRQDPGLGLRLIYFSYDVKMKEKGDIPEGYSVSREKKERFSLILESASTNQTSMYLCASHQPGGGIYNEQFFGPGTRLTVL.